A single sample is the source of the 32 T cell receptor beta chains below, sequenced in a study of T cell responses to AZD1222 COVID-19 vaccine. Only in-frame clones appear in the TCRdb table, and some are missing; sequencing was by immunoSEQ multiplex PCR. The repertoire has about 120,000 clones, 85% to 95% of them found once; the top ten carry 1.5% to 2%. The sample here was peripheral blood, taken 28 days after the second AZD1222 dose. Receptors originate from an adult who received the AZD1222 COVID-19 vaccine.

V usage is TRBV9 and J usage is TRBJ2-3; 7 nucleotides agree with TRBD2. This CDR3 is built from 16 residues. Trimming removed 0 bases from V and 5 bases from J; junction bases left unmatched: 9. Germline V lookup: CDR1 SGDLS, CDR2 YYNGEE. In DNA form, the CDR3 reads TGTGCCAGCAGCGTAGGGGAGGGAGGGCCTGGAGATACGCAGTATTTT. Translated, it gives CASSVGEGGPGDTQYF.

This chain joins TRBV13 and TRBJ1-2, with 7 positions matching TRBD1. V shed 6 bases, J shed 4 bases, and the junction held 14 bases outside the gene matches. This CDR3 is 16 amino acids long. Per the germline V gene, CDR1 is PRHDT and CDR2 is FYEKMQ (reference sequence). CDR3 region: CASSNPTGERIYGYTF. The CDR3 DNA sequence: TGTGCCAGCAGTAACCCTACAGGGGAGAGGATCTATGGCTACACCTTC.

The chain combines TRBV7-3 with TRBJ2-2; D is perhaps TRBD1 or TRBD2 (5 bases each). V was cut by 5 bases and J by 7 bases, with 14 bases left in between. Germline CDR1 SGHTA, CDR2 FQGTGA. There are 14 residues in the CDR3. The CDR3 region is CASSPPGGYGELFF. In DNA, the CDR3 is TGTGCCAGCAGCCCCCCTGGGGGTTACGGGGAGCTGTTTTTT. The whole variable domain, remainder taken from reference TRBV7-3 and TRBJ2-2, is GAGVSQTPSNKVTEKGKYVELRCDPISGHTALYWYRQSLGQGPEFLIYFQGTGAADDSGLPNDRFFAVRPEGSVSTLKIQRTERGDSAVYLCASSPPGGYGELFFGEGSRLTVL.

This rearrangement joins TRBV19 to TRBJ2-7; D uncertain. This CDR3 contains 16 residues. Per the germline V gene, CDR1 is LNHDA and CDR2 is SQIVND (reference sequence). Trimming cost V 9 bases and J 3 bases, with 24 bases left between them. The CDR3 DNA reads as TGTGCCAGCTCTAAAACCTCCGAAATCTCGGTCTACGAGCAGTACTTC. Its translation is CASSKTSEISVYEQYF.

The chain carries TRBV28 and TRBJ2-7; 8 bases match TRBD1. Germline trimming cut 10 bases from V and 7 bases from J; bases unmatched to any gene: 12. The CDR3 is 13 amino acids. CDR1 and CDR2 from the germline V gene are MDHEN and SYDVKM. Written as DNA, the CDR3 is TGTGCCACTCACAGACAGGGGCCAGCGGAGCAGTACTTC. This codes for CATHRQGPAEQYF. The full variable domain, its missing parts supplied by reference TRBV28 and TRBJ2-7, is DVKVTQSSRYLVKRTGEKVFLECVQDMDHENMFWYRQDPGLGLRLIYFSYDVKMKEKGDIPEGYSVSREKKERFSLILESASTNQTSMYLCATHRQGPAEQYFGPGTRLTVT.

The V call is TRBV19, the J call TRBJ2-1; the match to TRBD2 covers 7 bases. From germline, CDR1 is LNHDA and CDR2 SQIVND (reference sequence). Trimming cost V 6 bases and J 8 bases; bases outside gene matches: 13. The CDR3 totals 15 residues. The CDR3 coding sequence is TGTGCCAGTAGGTCACGGGCGGGAGCGGTACATGAGCAGTTCTTC. Amino acid sequence: CASRSRAGAVHEQFF.

The rearrangement joins TRBV15 to TRBJ2-6, with a possible D match to TRBD2 (7 bases). V was trimmed by 5 bases and J by 3 bases, leaving 11 bases between them. Germline CDR1 LNHNV, CDR2 YYDKDF (reference sequence). The CDR3 spans 15 residues. CDR3 DNA: TGTGCCACCAGCGAGGGGGGGTTTGGGGCCAACGTCCTGACTTTC. Amino acids: CATSEGGFGANVLTF.

The chain recombines TRBV27 with TRBJ1-2; the D is unclear. The CDR3 is 14 residues long. Trimming took off 3 bases at V and 1 base at J, with 9 bases between the two ends. Germline CDR1 is MNHEY and CDR2 is SMNVEV (reference sequence). This CDR3 reads CASSFGGVNYGYTF. In DNA, the CDR3 is TGTGCCAGCAGTTTTGGTGGGGTTAACTATGGCTACACCTTC.

The chain uses TRBV4-2 and TRBJ2-3; D may be TRBD1 (6 bases). Trimming took 1 base from V and 0 from J, leaving 29 bases between them. The CDR3 loop spans 22 amino acids. Germline CDR1 and CDR2: LGHNA and YNFKEQ. The CDR3 spells CASSQGIFTGMGSPGSTDTQYF. For the CDR3, the DNA is TGTGCCAGCAGCCAAGGAATTTTCACAGGGATGGGGTCCCCAGGTAGCACAGATACGCAGTATTTT.

The chain recombines TRBV7-8 with TRBJ1-1; 10 bases agree with TRBD1. CDR1 and CDR2 from the germline V gene are SGHVS and FQNEAQ. The CDR3 extends over 17 amino acids. V lost 3 bases and J lost 0; bases outside the gene matches: 7. CDR3 loop: CASSFRTGGAMNTEAFF. The CDR3 DNA is TGTGCCAGCAGCTTCCGGACAGGGGGTGCTATGAACACTGAAGCTTTCTTT.

The chain has TRBV2 and TRBJ1-1; D gene ambiguous. Germline V lookup: CDR1 SNHLY, CDR2 FYNNEI. This CDR3 is built from 14 residues. V lost 5 bases and J 5 bases, leaving 15 bases between the germline ends. CDR3 residues: CASSPRLETTEAFF. The CDR3 DNA reads as TGTGCCAGCAGTCCCCGTCTTGAGACGACTGAAGCTTTCTTT. Full variable domain (outside the CDR3, taken from reference TRBV2 and TRBJ1-1): EPEVTQTPSHQVTQMGQEVILRCVPISNHLYFYWYRQILGQKVEFLVSFYNNEISEKSEIFDDQFSVERPDGSNFTLKIRSTKLEDSAMYFCASSPRLETTEAFFGQGTRLTVV.

V gene TRBV10-3 combines with J gene TRBJ2-7; TRBD1 aligns across 10 bases. This CDR3 region has 14 residues. V lost 6 bases and J lost 4; bases outside the gene matches: 6. Germline assignment: CDR1 ENHRY and CDR2 SYGVKD. The CDR3 sequence is CAISRQGAAYEQYF. The CDR3 DNA reads TGTGCCATCAGCCGACAGGGGGCCGCATACGAGCAGTACTTC.

This clone was recorded once. The J gene is TRBJ1-1, the V gene TRBV12-3 or TRBV12-4; D unresolved. The CDR3 totals 13 residues. The V end was cut by 5 bases, the J end by 0 bases, with 7 bases between. CDR3 sequence: CASSPPMNTEAFF. Written as DNA, the CDR3 is TGTGCCAGCAGTCCCCCGATGAACACTGAAGCTTTCTTT.

The chain links TRBV6-2 or TRBV6-3 to TRBJ1-4; tentatively, D is TRBD1 (6 bases). V shed 5 bases and J shed 2 bases, with 18 bases lying between them. There are 17 residues in the CDR3. Germline V gene lookup returns CDR1 MNHEY and CDR2 SVGEGT. The CDR3 loop reads CASSVRGGVTTNEKLFF. The DNA for the CDR3 is TGTGCCAGCAGTGTCAGGGGAGGCGTAACGACTAATGAAAAACTGTTTTTT.

The chain carries TRBV27 and TRBJ1-2; D uncertain. V lost 6 bases and J lost 3, with 11 bases in between. The CDR3 length is 13 residues. Germline lookup yields CDR1 MNHEY and CDR2 SMNVEV (reference sequence). The CDR3 region is CASSQGLHYGYTF. The CDR3 DNA sequence: TGTGCCAGCAGCCAAGGGTTACACTATGGCTACACCTTC.

The rearrangement uses TRBV7-3 and TRBJ2-7; possibly TRBD1 or TRBD2 for D (5 bases each). The CDR3 is 13 residues long. CDR1 and CDR2 from the germline V gene are SGHTA and FQGTGA. Trimming left V 2 bases short and J 5 bases short, with 10 bases between. DNA of the CDR3: TGTGCCAGCAGCTTAGGGGGAGTCAACGAGCAGTACTTC. Translating it yields CASSLGGVNEQYF.

V is TRBV18 and J is TRBJ2-5; no firm D call. From germline, CDR1 is KGHSH and CDR2 LQKENI. The length of the CDR3 is 12 residues. The germline V and J ends were trimmed by 5 bases and 5 bases, with 9 bases remaining between them. In nucleotides, the CDR3 is TGTGCCAGCTCAGGGTCCTGGGAGACCCAGTACTTC. Its translation is CASSGSWETQYF.

The V call is TRBV6-5, the J call TRBJ1-5; a possible D gene is TRBD1 (5 bases). This CDR3 comprises 15 residues. Per the germline V gene, CDR1 is MNHEY and CDR2 is SVGAGI. Trimming took off 1 base at V and 6 bases at J, with 13 bases between the two ends. The CDR3 reads CASSYYGGEGQPQHF. The CDR3 coding sequence is TGTGCCAGCAGTTACTATGGGGGAGAGGGTCAGCCCCAGCATTTT.

This chain uses TRBV7-3 with TRBJ2-2, with D unresolved. CDR1 SGHTA and CDR2 FQGTGA come from the germline V gene. CDR3 length: 13 amino acids. V lost 4 bases and J lost 3, with 6 bases in between. The CDR3 DNA follows: TGTGCCAGCAGCTCAGACTACACCGGGGAGCTGTTTTTT. Amino acids: CASSSDYTGELFF.

The chain uses TRBV7-2 and TRBJ2-4; 7 bases are a match to TRBD1. The CDR3 length is 14 residues. V shed 5 bases, J shed 6 bases, and the junction held 7 bases outside the gene matches. Germline V lookup: CDR1 SGHTA, CDR2 FQGNSA. The CDR3 DNA reads TGTGCCAGCAGCATCCAGGGGGTAGGAAACATTCAGTACTTC. It specifies CASSIQGVGNIQYF. Filled out from reference TRBV7-2 and TRBJ2-4, the complete variable domain reads GAGVSQSPSNKVTEKGKDVELRCDPISGHTALYWYRQSLGQGLEFLIYFQGNSAPDKSGLPSDRFSAERTGGSVSTLTIQRTQQEDSAVYLCASSIQGVGNIQYFGAGTRLSVL.

The chain combines TRBV5-4 with TRBJ2-1; 10 bases map to TRBD2. The J segment lost 7 bases and the V segment lost 4 bases, leaving 14 bases of the junction unmatched. Germline assignment: CDR1 SGHNT and CDR2 YYREEE (reference sequence). The CDR3 has 17 residues. CDR3 nucleotide sequence: TGTGCCAGCAGCCTGGGGGCTAGCGGGAGATCTGGGAATGAGCAGTTCTTC. Its translation: CASSLGASGRSGNEQFF.

The table lists this clone with a few counts. This chain connects TRBV25-1 to TRBJ2-5, with 9 bases fitting TRBD2. The CDR3 runs to 15 residues. The trim removed 3 bases at V and 4 bases at J, leaving 6 bases unmatched. CDR1 MGHDK and CDR2 SYGVNS come from the germline V gene. In nucleotides, the CDR3 is TGTGCCAGCAGTGAGCCCAGCGGGAGGTTAGAGACCCAGTACTTC. Translation: CASSEPSGRLETQYF.

The chain links TRBV25-1 to TRBJ2-7, with 8 bases lining up with TRBD2. Germline CDR1 MGHDK, CDR2 SYGVNS. V trimming: 1 base; J trimming: 5 bases; junction bases outside the gene matches: 7. The CDR3 is 15 residues long. The CDR3 nucleotides read TGTGCCAGCAGTGAATTCGTAGCGGGATCCCACGAGCAGTACTTC. This gives the protein CASSEFVAGSHEQYF.

The gene calls are TRBV9 and TRBJ2-1, with TRBD2 matching over 13 bases. V lost 3 bases and J lost 10; bases outside the gene matches: 10. The CDR3 contains 16 residues. CDR1 and CDR2 (germline): SGDLS, YYNGEE. The CDR3 bases are TGTGCCAGCAGCGGGGCACTAGCGGGAGGGCCGCGGGAGCAGTTCTTC. It codes for CASSGALAGGPREQFF. Variable domain in full (rest from reference TRBV9 and TRBJ2-1): DSGVTQTPKHLITATGQRVTLRCSPRSGDLSVYWYQQSLDQGLQFLIQYYNGEERAKGNILERFSAQQFPDLHSELNLSSLELGDSALYFCASSGALAGGPREQFFGPGTRLTVL.

This chain uses TRBV11-2 with TRBJ2-1, with 7 bases lining up with TRBD2. CDR3 length: 15 residues. Germline assignment: CDR1 SGHAT and CDR2 FQNNGV. Losses at the gene ends were 5 bases for V and 2 bases for J; bases not matched to a gene: 6. CDR3 nucleotides: TGTGCCAGCAGCCGTGGACTAGTTGCCTACAATGAGCAGTTCTTC. Translated: CASSRGLVAYNEQFF.

This chain joins TRBV5-1 and TRBJ2-3, with D hard to call. V was pared by 2 bases and J by 0 bases, with 13 bases between. Germline CDR1 is SGHRS and CDR2 is YFSETQ. The CDR3 is made up of 16 amino acids. In DNA, the CDR3 is TGCGCCAGCAGCTTTAACAGTCACATTAGCACAGATACGCAGTATTTT. Translating gives CASSFNSHISTDTQYF. Combining the CDR3 with reference TRBV5-1 and TRBJ2-3 gives the whole variable domain KAGVTQTPRYLIKTRGQQVTLSCSPISGHRSVSWYQQTPGQGLQFLFEYFSETQRNKGNFPGRFSGRQFSNSRSEMNVSTLELGDSALYLCASSFNSHISTDTQYFGPGTRLTVL.

The CDR3 DNA follows: TGTGCCAGCAGCTTAGAGGCGGGGACGGTCCCCTACGAGCAGTACTTC. It yields the protein CASSLEAGTVPYEQYF. The V and J genes are TRBV11-2 and TRBJ2-7; tentatively, D is TRBD2 (6 bases). Trimming stripped 0 bases from V and 2 bases from J, with 14 bases between. This CDR3 is built from 16 residues. From germline, CDR1 is SGHAT and CDR2 FQNNGV.

This chain links TRBV5-8 with TRBJ1-1; D not certain. Germline-derived CDR1 and CDR2 are SGHTS and YDEGEE. Trimming stripped 0 bases from V and 2 bases from J, with 2 bases between. The CDR3 consists of 12 residues. The CDR3 loop reads CASSLDNTEAFF. The CDR3 DNA sequence: TGTGCCAGCAGCTTGGATAACACTGAAGCTTTCTTT.

The V call is TRBV4-1, the J call TRBJ2-1; maybe TRBD1 (5 bases). The V gene's germline CDR1 is MGHRA and CDR2 YSYEKL. The V and J ends lost 0 bases and 0 bases respectively, with 18 bases between them. The CDR3 loop spans 19 amino acids. This CDR3 reads CASSQDFSRRGRSYNEQFF. The CDR3, as DNA: TGCGCCAGCAGCCAAGATTTTAGTAGAAGGGGTCGCTCCTACAATGAGCAGTTCTTC.

This chain links TRBV28 with TRBJ1-3, with TRBD1 matching over 9 bases. Trimming cost V 5 bases and J 4 bases; bases outside gene matches: 9. The CDR3 covers 16 residues. Germline CDR1 MDHEN, CDR2 SYDVKM. The CDR3 bases are TGTGCCAGCAGTGTTTATCGGACAGGGGCAGGAAACACCATATATTTT. Translating gives CASSVYRTGAGNTIYF.

This chain uses TRBV10-3 with TRBJ1-1, with 7 bases that match TRBD1. This CDR3 has 15 amino acids. J gave up 0 bases and V 6 bases, and 7 bases lay outside the gene matches. Germline loops: CDR1 ENHRY, CDR2 SYGVKD. The CDR3 is CAISERQGLNTEAFF. The CDR3 coding sequence is TGTGCCATCAGCGAAAGACAGGGCTTGAACACTGAAGCTTTCTTT.

Details on this clone: A junction end diverges from the germline sequence, so it may reflect a read error. This chain uses TRBV6-6 with TRBJ1-5, with a possible D match to TRBD1 (5 bases). Germline V gene lookup returns CDR1 MNHNY and CDR2 SVGAGI (reference sequence). The CDR3 runs 11 residues. The CDR3, as DNA: TGTGCCAGCAGTTCGGGGGGATCGGGTGTGTTT. It specifies CASSSGGSGVF.